These T cell receptor beta chains were read from a single sample in a study of identical twins. MiXCR was run by TCRdb on the 5' RACE reads, yielding one entry per CDR3 protein. The table shows about 700,000 distinct CDR3 sequences, with roughly 6% occurring only once. Sequences were obtained from naive T cells sorted from blood. The receptors come from a man between 18 and 35 years old in good health. CDR3s leave out the opening cysteine and the closing phenylalanine or tryptophan. A D gene is named only where the DNA matches it firmly. Size is stated for part of the rows, as once, few or many counts, or as a class when the clone is expanded.

TRBJ2-2	NA	TRBV5-1	many	14	ASSSLIGGSTGELF
TRBJ2-2	TRBD1	TRBV29-1	many	10	SADRDTGELF
TRBJ1-1	NA	TRBV5-1	NA	11	ASSFELNTEAF
TRBJ2-5	NA	TRBV20-1	many	10	SASKGQETQY
TRBJ2-2	NA	TRBV27	NA	14	ASSLKRDIYTGELF
TRBJ2-2	NA	TRBV12-3/TRBV12-4	many	13	ASSLRAGATGELF
TRBJ2-7	TRBD2	TRBV5-1	NA	13	ASSQRTSGPYEQY
TRBJ2-3	NA	TRBV20-1	many	15	SARAMFLAGITDTQY
TRBJ2-4	TRBD1	TRBV20-1	few	13	SAPMLGTGENIQY
TRBJ2-1	TRBD2	TRBV5-1	NA	13	ASSSGRDSYNEQF
TRBJ2-7	TRBD2	TRBV2	few	12	ASTVGLAGYNGY
TRBJ1-1	TRBD1	TRBV12-3/TRBV12-4	many	10	ASRGGQAEAF
TRBJ2-1	NA	TRBV2	NA	13	ASEGRSGTYNEQF
TRBJ2-2	NA	TRBV12-3/TRBV12-4	many	12	ASSRSSGRGELF